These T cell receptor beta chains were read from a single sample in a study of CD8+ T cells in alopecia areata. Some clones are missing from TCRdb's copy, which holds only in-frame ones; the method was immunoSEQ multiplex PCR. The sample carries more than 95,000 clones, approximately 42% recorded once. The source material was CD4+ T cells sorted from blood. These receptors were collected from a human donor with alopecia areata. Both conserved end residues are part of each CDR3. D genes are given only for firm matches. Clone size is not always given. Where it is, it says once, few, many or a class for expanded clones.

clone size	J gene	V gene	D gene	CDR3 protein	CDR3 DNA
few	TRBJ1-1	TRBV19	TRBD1	CASSMGRDSRKAFF	TGTGCCAGTAGTATGGGGCGGGACAGCAGGAAAGCTTTCTTT
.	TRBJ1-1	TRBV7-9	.	CASSLNLHVNTEAFF	TGTGCCAGCAGCTTAAACTTGCATGTGAACACTGAAGCTTTCTTT
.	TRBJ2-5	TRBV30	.	CAWSVRGGARETQYF	TGTGCCTGGAGTGTACGAGGGGGGGCGAGAGAGACCCAGTACTTC
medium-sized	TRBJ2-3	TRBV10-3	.	CAISGPTRKGDTQYF	TGTGCCATCAGTGGCCCTACTAGAAAAGGAGATACGCAGTATTTT
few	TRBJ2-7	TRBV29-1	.	CSVSRGRGSSYEQYF	TGCAGCGTATCCCGGGGCAGGGGAAGCTCCTACGAGCAGTACTTC
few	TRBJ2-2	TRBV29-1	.	CSVRAPGAETGELFF	TGCAGCGTCAGAGCGCCCGGGGCCGAAACCGGGGAGCTGTTTTTT
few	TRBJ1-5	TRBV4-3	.	CASSKQYTRGQPQHF	TGCGCCAGCAGCAAACAATATACACGGGGCCAACCCCAGCATTTT
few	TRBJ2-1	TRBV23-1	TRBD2	CASSQQTSGNSYNEQFF	TGCGCCAGCAGTCAACAAACTAGCGGGAATAGTTACAATGAGCAGTTCTTC
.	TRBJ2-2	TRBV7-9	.	CASSFSSANTGELFF	TGTGCCAGCAGCTTTTCTAGCGCCAACACCGGGGAGCTGTTTTTT
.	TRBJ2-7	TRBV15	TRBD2	CATSRGGRNYEQYF	TGTGCCACCAGTCGAGGCGGGAGAAACTACGAGCAGTACTTC
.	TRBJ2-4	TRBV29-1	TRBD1	CSVGLQGQGVQYF	TGCAGCGTTGGCCTTCAGGGACAGGGAGTTCAGTACTTC
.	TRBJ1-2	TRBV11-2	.	CASSLDRAGAGYTF	TGTGCCAGCAGCTTAGACCGGGCGGGGGCCGGCTACACCTTC
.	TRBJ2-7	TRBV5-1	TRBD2	CASSWTSGSPYEQYF	TGCGCCAGCAGCTGGACTAGCGGGAGTCCCTACGAGCAGTACTTC
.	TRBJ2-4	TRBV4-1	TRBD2	CASSQEGLSGFNIQYF	TGCGCCAGCAGCCAAGAGGGACTAAGCGGTTTTAACATTCAGTACTTC
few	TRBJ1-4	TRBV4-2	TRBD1	CASSLRDRDEKLFF	TGTGCCAGCAGCCTCCGGGACAGGGATGAAAAACTGTTTTTT
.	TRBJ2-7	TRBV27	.	CASSSWGTPGGGEQYF	TGTGCCAGCAGTTCCTGGGGGACCCCCGGTGGAGGCGAGCAGTACTTC
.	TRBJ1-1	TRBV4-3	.	CASSQDGTVNTEAFF	TGCGCCAGCAGCCAAGATGGGACGGTGAACACTGAAGCTTTCTTT
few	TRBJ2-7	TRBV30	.	CAWSDRSSYEQYF	TGTGCCTGGAGTGACCGGAGCTCCTACGAGCAGTACTTC
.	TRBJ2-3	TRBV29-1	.	CSVEVTTDTQYF	TGCAGCGTTGAGGTTACCACAGATACGCAGTATTTT
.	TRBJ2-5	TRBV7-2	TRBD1	CASSLAFQGAGETQYF	TGTGCCAGCAGCTTGGCCTTTCAGGGGGCAGGAGAGACCCAGTACTTC
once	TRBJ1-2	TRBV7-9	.	CASSARQVGYGYTF	TGTGCCAGCAGCGCCAGACAGGTCGGCTATGGCTACACCTTC
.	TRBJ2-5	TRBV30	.	CACIPGLIQETQYF	TGTGCCTGCATTCCGGGGCTGATTCAAGAGACCCAGTACTTC
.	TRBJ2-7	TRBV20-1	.	CSARSASDHF	TGCAGTGCTAGATCGGCTAGCGACCACTTC
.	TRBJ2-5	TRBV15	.	CATSRDYSGQETQYF	TGTGCCACCAGCAGAGATTATTCAGGTCAAGAGACCCAGTACTTC
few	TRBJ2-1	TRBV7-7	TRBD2	CASSTRPGRAGEQFF	TGTGCCAGCAGCACCAGGCCGGGGAGGGCGGGTGAGCAGTTCTTC
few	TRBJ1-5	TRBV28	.	CASTPRRANSNQPQHF	TGTGCCAGCACTCCTAGGAGGGCAAACAGCAATCAGCCCCAGCATTTT
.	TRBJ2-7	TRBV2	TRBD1	CASSEADRARDEQYF	TGTGCCAGCAGTGAGGCTGACAGGGCCCGTGACGAGCAGTACTTC
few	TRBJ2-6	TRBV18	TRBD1	CASSTRGPSGANVLTF	TGTGCCAGCTCAACCAGGGGGCCCTCTGGGGCCAACGTCCTGACTTTC
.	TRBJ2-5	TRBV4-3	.	CASSQNLQETQYF	TGCGCCAGCAGCCAAAACCTACAAGAGACCCAGTACTTC
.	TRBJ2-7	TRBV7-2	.	CASSWDLGSQYF	TGTGCCAGCAGCTGGGACTTAGGAAGCCAGTACTTC
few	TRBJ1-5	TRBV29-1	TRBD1	CSVPGQGNDQPQHF	TGCAGCGTCCCCGGACAGGGTAATGATCAGCCCCAGCATTTT
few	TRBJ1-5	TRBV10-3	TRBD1	CAISGPDRGDQPQHF	TGTGCCATCAGTGGGCCCGACAGGGGTGACCAGCCCCAGCATTTT
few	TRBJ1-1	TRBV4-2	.	CASSQAHNTEAFF	TGTGCCAGCAGCCAAGCCCACAACACTGAAGCTTTCTTT
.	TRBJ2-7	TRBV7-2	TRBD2	CASSDSGGASYEQYF	TGTGCCAGCAGCGATAGCGGGGGGGCCTCCTACGAGCAGTACTTC
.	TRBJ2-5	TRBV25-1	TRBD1	CASSDGPGGTKRETQYF	TGTGCCAGCAGTGATGGCCCAGGGGGTACAAAACGAGAGACCCAGTACTTC
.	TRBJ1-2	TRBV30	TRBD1	CAWLKRGPYYGYTF	TGTGCCTGGCTCAAGAGGGGGCCCTACTATGGCTACACCTTC
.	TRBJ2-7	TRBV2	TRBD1	CASRAGTGAEQYF	TGTGCCAGCAGGGCCGGGACAGGGGCCGAGCAGTACTTC
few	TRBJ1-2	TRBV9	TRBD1	CASSVGRQGKGGYTF	TGTGCCAGCAGCGTAGGACGACAGGGAAAGGGTGGCTACACCTTC
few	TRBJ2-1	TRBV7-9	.	CASSLGQRLNEQFF	TGTGCCAGCAGCTTAGGACAGAGGTTGAATGAGCAGTTCTTC
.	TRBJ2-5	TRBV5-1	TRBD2	CASSTGDLAVQETQYF	TGCGCCAGCAGCACGGGGGACCTAGCGGTACAAGAGACCCAGTACTTC
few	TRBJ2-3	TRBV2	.	CASSVTSNPDTQYF	TGTGCCAGCAGTGTAACTAGTAACCCAGATACGCAGTATTTT
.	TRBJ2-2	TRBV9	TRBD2	CASSVGLAGGYGNTGELFF	TGTGCCAGCAGCGTAGGACTAGCGGGAGGATATGGGAACACCGGGGAGCTGTTTTTT
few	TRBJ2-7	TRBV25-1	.	CASSEKYEQYF	TGTGCCAGCAGTGAGAAGTACGAGCAGTACTTC
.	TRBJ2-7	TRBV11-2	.	CASSLVGGTGTYEQYF	TGTGCCAGCAGCTTAGTAGGAGGAACGGGTACCTACGAGCAGTACTTC
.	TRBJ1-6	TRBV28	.	CASSPGLLRSPLHF	TGTGCCAGCAGCCCCGGCCTGCTTCGGTCACCCCTCCACTTT
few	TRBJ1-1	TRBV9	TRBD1	CASSVATGEMNTEAFF	TGTGCCAGCAGCGTAGCTACAGGGGAGATGAACACTGAAGCTTTCTTT
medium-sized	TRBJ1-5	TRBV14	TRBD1	CASSQTGGNQPQHF	TGTGCCAGCAGCCAAACAGGGGGCAATCAGCCCCAGCATTTT
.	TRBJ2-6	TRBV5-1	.	CASSPLDRSFLSGANVLTF	TGCGCCAGCAGCCCCCTCGACAGGTCGTTCCTCTCTGGGGCCAACGTCCTGACTTTC
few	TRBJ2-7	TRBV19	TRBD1	CASRQGVSYEQYF	TGTGCCAGTAGGCAGGGGGTATCCTACGAGCAGTACTTC
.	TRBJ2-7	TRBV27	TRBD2	CASRGNGLAVYEQYF	TGTGCCAGCAGGGGAAATGGACTAGCGGTCTACGAGCAGTACTTC
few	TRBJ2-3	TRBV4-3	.	CASSHSSRTDTQYF	TGCGCCAGCAGCCACAGCTCTCGCACAGATACGCAGTATTTT
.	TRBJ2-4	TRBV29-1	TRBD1	CSVIRTGDIQYF	TGCAGCGTTATCAGGACAGGGGACATTCAGTACTTC
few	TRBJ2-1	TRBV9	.	CASSVGSSYNEQFF	TGTGCCAGCAGCGTAGGAAGCTCCTACAATGAGCAGTTCTTC
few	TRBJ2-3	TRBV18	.	CASSPPRGLTGDTQYF	TGTGCCAGCTCACCACCACGCGGTCTAACAGGGGATACGCAGTATTTT
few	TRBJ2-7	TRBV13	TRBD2	CASSRPGAGGAYEQYF	TGTGCCAGCAGCCGTCCGGGAGCGGGGGGAGCCTACGAGCAGTACTTC
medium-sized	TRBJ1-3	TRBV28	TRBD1	CASSLQGAVGNTIYF	TGTGCCAGCAGTTTACAGGGGGCTGTCGGAAACACCATATATTTT
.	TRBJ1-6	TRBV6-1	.	CASSASWEGRRPYTF	TGTGCCAGCAGTGCATCCTGGGAGGGACGGCGACCCTACACCTTT
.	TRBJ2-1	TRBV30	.	CAWSYRQDNEQFF	TGTGCCTGGAGTTACCGACAGGACAATGAGCAGTTCTTC
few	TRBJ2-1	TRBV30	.	CAWSVWTQYNEQFF	TGTGCCTGGAGTGTGTGGACTCAATACAATGAGCAGTTCTTC